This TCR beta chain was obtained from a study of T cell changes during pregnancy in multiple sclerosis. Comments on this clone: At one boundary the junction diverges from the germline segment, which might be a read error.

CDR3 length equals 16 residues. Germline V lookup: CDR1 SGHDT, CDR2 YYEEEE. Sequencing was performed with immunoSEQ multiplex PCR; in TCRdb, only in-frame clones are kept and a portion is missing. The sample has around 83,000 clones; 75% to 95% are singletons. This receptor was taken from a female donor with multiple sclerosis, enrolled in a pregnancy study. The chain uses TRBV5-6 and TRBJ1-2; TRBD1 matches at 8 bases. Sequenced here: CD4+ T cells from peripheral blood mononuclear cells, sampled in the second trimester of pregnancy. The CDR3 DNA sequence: TGTGCCAGCAGCTTGGCTTCTGGGACAGGACTAGGGGGGCAACACTTC. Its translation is CASSLASGTGLGGQHF.